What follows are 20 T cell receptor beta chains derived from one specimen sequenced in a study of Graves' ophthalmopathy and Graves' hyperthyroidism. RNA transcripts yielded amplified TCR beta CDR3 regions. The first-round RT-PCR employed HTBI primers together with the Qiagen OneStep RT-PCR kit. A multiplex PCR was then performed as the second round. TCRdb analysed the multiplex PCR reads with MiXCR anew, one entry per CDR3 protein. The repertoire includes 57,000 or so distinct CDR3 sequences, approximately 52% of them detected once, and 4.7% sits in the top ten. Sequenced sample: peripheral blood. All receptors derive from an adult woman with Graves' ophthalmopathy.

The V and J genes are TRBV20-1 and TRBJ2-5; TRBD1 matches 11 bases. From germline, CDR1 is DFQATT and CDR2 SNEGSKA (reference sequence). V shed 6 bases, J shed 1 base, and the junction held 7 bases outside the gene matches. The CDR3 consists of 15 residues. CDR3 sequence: CSASRDRGSQETQYF. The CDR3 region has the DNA TGCAGTGCGAGTAGGGACAGGGGGTCCCAAGAGACCCAGTACTTC.

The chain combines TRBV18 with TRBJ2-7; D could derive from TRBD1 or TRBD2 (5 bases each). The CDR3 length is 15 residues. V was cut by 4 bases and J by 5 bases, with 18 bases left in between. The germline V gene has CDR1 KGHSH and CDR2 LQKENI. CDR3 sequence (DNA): TGTGCCAGCTCACTATACACAACCCAGGGAGACGAGCAGTACTTC. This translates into CASSLYTTQGDEQYF.

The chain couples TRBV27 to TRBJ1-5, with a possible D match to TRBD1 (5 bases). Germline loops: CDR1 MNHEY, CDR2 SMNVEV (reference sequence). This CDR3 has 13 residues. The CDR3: CAAVTRGNQPQHF. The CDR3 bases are TGTGCAGCAGTCACTCGGGGGAATCAGCCCCAGCATTTT.

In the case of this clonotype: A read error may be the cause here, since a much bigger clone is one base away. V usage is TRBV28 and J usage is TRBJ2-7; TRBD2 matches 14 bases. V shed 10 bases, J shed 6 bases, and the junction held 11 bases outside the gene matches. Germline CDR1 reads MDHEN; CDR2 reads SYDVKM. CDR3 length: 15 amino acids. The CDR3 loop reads CANTTSGRATSEQYF. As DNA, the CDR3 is TGTGCCAACACGACTAGCGGGAGGGCCACCTCCGAGCAGTACTTC. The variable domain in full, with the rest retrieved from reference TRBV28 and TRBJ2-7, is DVKVTQSSRYLVKRTGEKVFLECVQDMDHENMFWYRQDPGLGLRLIYFSYDVKMKEKGDIPEGYSVSREKKERFSLILESASTNQTSMYLCANTTSGRATSEQYFGPGTRLTVT.

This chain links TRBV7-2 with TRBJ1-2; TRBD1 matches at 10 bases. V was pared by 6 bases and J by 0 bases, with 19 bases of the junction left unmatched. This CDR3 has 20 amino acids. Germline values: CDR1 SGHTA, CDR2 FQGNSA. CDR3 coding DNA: TGTGCCAGCAGGCCAACTCTAGGCGGGACAGGGGTTGGGGCTAACTATGGCTACACCTTC. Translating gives CASRPTLGGTGVGANYGYTF.

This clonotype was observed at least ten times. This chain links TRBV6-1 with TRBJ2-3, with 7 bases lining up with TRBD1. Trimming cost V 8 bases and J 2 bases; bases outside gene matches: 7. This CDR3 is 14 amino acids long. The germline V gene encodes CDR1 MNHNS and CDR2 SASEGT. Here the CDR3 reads CASGDREPTDTQYF. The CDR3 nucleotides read TGTGCCAGCGGCGACAGGGAACCCACAGATACGCAGTATTTT.

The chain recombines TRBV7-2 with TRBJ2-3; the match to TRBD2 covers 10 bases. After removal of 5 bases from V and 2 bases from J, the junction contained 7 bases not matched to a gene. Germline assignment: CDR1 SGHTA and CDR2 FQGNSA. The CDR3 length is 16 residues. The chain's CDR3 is CASSPRGTSDTDTQYF. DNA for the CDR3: TGTGCCAGCAGCCCCAGGGGGACTAGCGACACAGATACGCAGTATTTT.

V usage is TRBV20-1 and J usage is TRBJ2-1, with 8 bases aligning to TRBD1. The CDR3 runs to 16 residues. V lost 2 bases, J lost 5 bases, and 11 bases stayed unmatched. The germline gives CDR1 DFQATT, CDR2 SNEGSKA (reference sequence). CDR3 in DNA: TGCAGTGCTAGAACCCACGGACAGGGAGTGGACAATGAGCAGTTCTTC. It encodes CSARTHGQGVDNEQFF.

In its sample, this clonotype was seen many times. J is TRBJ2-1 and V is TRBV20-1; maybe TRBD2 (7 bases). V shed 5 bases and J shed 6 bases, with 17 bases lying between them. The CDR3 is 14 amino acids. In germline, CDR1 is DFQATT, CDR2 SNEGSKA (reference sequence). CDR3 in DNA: TGCAGTGCTCGCGGGGGCGGACCGGGCAATGAGCAGTTCTTC. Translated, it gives CSARGGGPGNEQFF.

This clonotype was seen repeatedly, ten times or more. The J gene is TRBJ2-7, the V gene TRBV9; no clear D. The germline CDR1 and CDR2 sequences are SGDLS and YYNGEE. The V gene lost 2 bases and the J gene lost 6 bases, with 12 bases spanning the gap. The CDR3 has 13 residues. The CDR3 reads CASSVRLEAEQYF. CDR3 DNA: TGTGCCAGCAGCGTGAGGCTAGAGGCCGAGCAGTACTTC.

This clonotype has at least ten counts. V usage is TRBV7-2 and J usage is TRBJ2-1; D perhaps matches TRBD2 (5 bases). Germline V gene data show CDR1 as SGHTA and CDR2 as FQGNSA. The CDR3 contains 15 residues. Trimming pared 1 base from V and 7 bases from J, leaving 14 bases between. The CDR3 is CASSLVLASRNEQFF. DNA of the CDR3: TGTGCCAGCAGCTTAGTCCTAGCATCGAGGAATGAGCAGTTCTTC.

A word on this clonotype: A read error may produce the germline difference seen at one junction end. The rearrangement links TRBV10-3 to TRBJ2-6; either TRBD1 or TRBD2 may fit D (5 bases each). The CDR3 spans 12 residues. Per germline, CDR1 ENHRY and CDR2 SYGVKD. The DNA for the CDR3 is TGTGCCATCTCGGGACGCTTGAACACTGAAGCTTTC. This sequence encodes CAISGRLNTEAF.

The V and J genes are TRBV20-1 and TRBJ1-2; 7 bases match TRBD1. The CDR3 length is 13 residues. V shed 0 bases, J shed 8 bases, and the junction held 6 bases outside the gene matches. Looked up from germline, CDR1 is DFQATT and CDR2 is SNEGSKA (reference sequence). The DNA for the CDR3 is TGCAGTGCTAGAGATCGAGGGGGCGTCGGCTACACCTTC. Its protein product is CSARDRGGVGYTF.

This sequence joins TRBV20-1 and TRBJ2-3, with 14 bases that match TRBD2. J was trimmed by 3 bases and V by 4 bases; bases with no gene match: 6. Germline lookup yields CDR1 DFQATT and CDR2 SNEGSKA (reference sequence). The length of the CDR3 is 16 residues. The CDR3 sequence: CSATGLAGVRTDTQYF. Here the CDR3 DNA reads TGCAGTGCTACGGGACTAGCGGGAGTCAGGACAGATACGCAGTATTTT.

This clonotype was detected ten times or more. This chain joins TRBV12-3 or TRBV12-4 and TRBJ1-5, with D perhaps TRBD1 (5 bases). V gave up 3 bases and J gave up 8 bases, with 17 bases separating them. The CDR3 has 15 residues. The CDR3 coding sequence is TGTGCCAGCAGTTTCAGCACGAGGGGTCTGGAGCCCCAGCATTTT. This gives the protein CASSFSTRGLEPQHF.

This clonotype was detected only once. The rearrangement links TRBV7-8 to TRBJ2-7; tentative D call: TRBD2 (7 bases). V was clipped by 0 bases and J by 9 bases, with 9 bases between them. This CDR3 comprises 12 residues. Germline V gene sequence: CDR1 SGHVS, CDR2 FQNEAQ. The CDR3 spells CASSLAGGAQYF. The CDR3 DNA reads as TGTGCCAGCAGCTTAGCAGGGGGGGCGCAGTACTTC.

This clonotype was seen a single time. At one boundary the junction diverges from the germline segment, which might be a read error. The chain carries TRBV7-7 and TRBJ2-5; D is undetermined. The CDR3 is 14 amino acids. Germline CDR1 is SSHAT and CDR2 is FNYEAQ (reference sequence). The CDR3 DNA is TGTGCTAGCAGCTTAGGATCCTACAATGAGACCCAGTACTTC. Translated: CASSLGSYNETQYF.

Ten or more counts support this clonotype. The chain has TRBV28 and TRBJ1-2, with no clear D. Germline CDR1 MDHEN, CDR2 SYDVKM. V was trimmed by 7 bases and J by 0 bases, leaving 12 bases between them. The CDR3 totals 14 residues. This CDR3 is CASTVSGTNYGYTF. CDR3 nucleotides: TGTGCCAGCACGGTGTCGGGTACTAACTATGGCTACACCTTC.

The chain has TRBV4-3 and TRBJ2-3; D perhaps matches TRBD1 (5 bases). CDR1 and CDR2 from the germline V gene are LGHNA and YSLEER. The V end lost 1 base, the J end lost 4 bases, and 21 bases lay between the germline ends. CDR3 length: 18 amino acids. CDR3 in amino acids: CASSQVLLATRAPDTQYF. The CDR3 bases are TGCGCCAGCAGCCAAGTACTTCTGGCGACCAGGGCCCCAGATACGCAGTATTTT.

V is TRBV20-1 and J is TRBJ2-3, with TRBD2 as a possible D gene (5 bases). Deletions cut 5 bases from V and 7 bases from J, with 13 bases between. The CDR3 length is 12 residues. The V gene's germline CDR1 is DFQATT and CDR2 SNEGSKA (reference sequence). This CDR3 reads CSAPGGGNTQYF. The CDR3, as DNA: TGCAGTGCTCCAGGAGGCGGAAATACGCAGTATTTT.